This T cell receptor beta chain was retrieved from a study of blood T cells in healthy people across ages. The overall study: Template switching recovered approximately one barcoded beta molecule for every two T cells.

This clonotype was recorded at least ten times. Per sample, no less than 5.5 micrograms of total RNA were extracted. It was with a sample-barcoded 5' primer and a J-beta primer mix that a second PCR of about 6 to 12 cycles was run. Via MiXCR, TCRdb re-called the 5' RACE reads, giving one row per CDR3 protein. Of about 640,000 distinct CDR3 sequences listed, about 28% are singletons. Sequenced material: blood. The source of this sequence is a woman of 80 years or more in good health.

The chain's CDR3 is CASNVQGTDGEKLFF. CDR3 DNA sequence: TGTGCCAGCAACGTACAGGGGACCGACGGGGAAAAACTGTTTTTT. The chain couples TRBV2 to TRBJ1-4, with 7 nucleotides matching TRBD1. Looked up from germline, CDR1 is SNHLY and CDR2 is FYNNEI. CDR3 length: 15 residues. Trimming took 7 bases from V and 8 from J; bases not matched to a gene: 13.